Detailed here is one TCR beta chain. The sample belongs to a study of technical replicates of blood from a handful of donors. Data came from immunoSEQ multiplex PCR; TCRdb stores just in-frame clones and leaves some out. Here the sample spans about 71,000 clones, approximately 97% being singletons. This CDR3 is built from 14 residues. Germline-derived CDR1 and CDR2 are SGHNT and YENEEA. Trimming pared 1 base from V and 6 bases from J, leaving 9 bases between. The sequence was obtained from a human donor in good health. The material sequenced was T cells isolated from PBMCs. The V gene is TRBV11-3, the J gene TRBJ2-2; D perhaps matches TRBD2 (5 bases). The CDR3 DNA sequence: TGTGCCAGCAGCTTAGGCCGGGGTGCCGGGGAGCTGTTTTTT. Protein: CASSLGRGAGELFF.